The source of this T cell receptor beta chain is a study of T-cell reconstitution after alpha-beta-depleted transplantation in children. Germline assignment: CDR1 MNHEY and CDR2 SVGAGI. The V segment lost 2 bases and the J segment 4 bases; nucleotides outside the gene matches: 10. This CDR3 has 17 amino acids. TCRbeta library preparation incorporated unique molecular identifiers. From the PCR reads, TCRdb called clonotypes with MiXCR, one entry per CDR3 protein. The sample yields about 610,000 distinct CDR3 sequences, 10% to 13% seen once. This clonotype has at least ten counts. The rearrangement uses TRBV6-5 and TRBJ2-5; 10 bases are shared with TRBD1. The TCR sequence derives from a human donor who donated a stem cell graft to a child with acute myeloid leukemia. Source: PBMCs from the stem cell graft donor, taken from the stem cell graft. The CDR3 sequence: CASSYPLRGQGRETQYF. CDR3 DNA sequence: TGTGCCAGCAGTTACCCCCTCCGGGGACAGGGGAGAGAGACCCAGTACTTC.